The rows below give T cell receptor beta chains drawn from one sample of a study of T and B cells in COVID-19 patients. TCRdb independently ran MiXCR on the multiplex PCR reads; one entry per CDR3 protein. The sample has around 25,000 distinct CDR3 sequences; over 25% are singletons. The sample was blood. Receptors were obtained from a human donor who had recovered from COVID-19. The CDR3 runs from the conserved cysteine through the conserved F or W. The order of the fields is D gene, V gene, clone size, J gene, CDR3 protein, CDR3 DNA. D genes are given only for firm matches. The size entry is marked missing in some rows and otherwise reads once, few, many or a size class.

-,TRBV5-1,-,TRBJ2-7,CASSPQEGTREQYF,TGCGCCAGCAGCCCCCAGGAGGGGACGAGGGAGCAGTACTTC
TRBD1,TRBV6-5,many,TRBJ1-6,CASSTGGEYNSPLHF,TGTGCCAGCAGTACAGGGGGAGAGTATAATTCACCCCTCCACTTT
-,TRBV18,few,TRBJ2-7,CASSPPVGSYEQYF,TGTGCCAGCTCACCACCGGTAGGTTCCTACGAGCAGTACTTC
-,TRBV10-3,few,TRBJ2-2,CAISESEGGLAGELFF,TGTGCCATTAGTGAGTCGGAGGGGGGGCTGGCCGGGGAGCTGTTTTTT
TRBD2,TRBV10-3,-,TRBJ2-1,CAISEIEASGLLGEQFF,TGTGCCATCAGTGAGATAGAGGCTAGCGGGCTTTTGGGGGAGCAGTTCTTC
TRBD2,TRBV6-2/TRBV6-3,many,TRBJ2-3,CASTPLAGGRSDTQYF,TGTGCCAGCACCCCACTCGCGGGCGGGAGGTCGGATACGCAGTATTTT
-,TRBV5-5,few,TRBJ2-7,CASSLENPRHYEQYF,TGTGCCAGCAGCTTGGAGAATCCCCGACACTACGAGCAGTACTTC
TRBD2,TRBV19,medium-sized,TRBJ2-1,CASSIDQAGIGNEQFF,TGTGCCAGTAGTATAGATCAAGCGGGAATAGGCAATGAGCAGTTCTTC
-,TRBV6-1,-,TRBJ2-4,CASSDLLTGAKNIQYF,TGTGCCAGCAGTGACCTTCTGACCGGAGCCAAAAACATTCAGTACTTC
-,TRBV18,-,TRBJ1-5,CASSPPGAGAAQPQHF,TGTGCCAGCTCACCACCGGGGGCGGGGGCAGCCCAGCCCCAGCATTTT